Following are 30 T cell receptor beta chains from one sample sequenced in a study of blood T cells in healthy people across ages. The second PCR ran about 6 to 12 cycles with a sample-barcoded 5' primer and J-beta primers. A single record per CDR3 protein comes from TCRdb applying MiXCR to the 5' RACE reads. Here the sample spans some 1.1 million distinct CDR3 sequences, 35% to 40% being singletons. The sample taken for sequencing was blood. These receptors were collected from a man between 18 and 35 years old in good health.

In its sample, this clonotype was seen a few times. The V gene is TRBV20-1, the J gene TRBJ1-1; D possibly corresponds to TRBD1 (5 bases). V was shortened by 3 bases and J by 5 bases, with 16 bases between the two germline ends. The CDR3 contains 14 residues. Germline values: CDR1 DFQATT, CDR2 SNEGSKA (reference sequence). The CDR3 bases are TGCAGTGCTAGTTTACAGGAGACAAAAACTGAAGCTTTCTTT. It yields the protein CSASLQETKTEAFF.

This clonotype was seen a few times. The chain links TRBV9 to TRBJ2-5; 8 nucleotides line up with TRBD2. Germline-derived CDR1 and CDR2 are SGDLS and YYNGEE. CDR3 length: 16 residues. The junction had 8 bases not matched to a gene; V was cut back by 2 bases and J by 2 bases. The CDR3, as DNA: TGTGCCAGCAGCGTCTATGGCGGGGGGAATCAAGAGACCCAGTACTTC. This gives the protein CASSVYGGGNQETQYF.

The rearrangement links TRBV18 to TRBJ1-2; 7 bases are shared with TRBD1. The J segment lost 6 bases and the V segment lost 6 bases, leaving 10 bases of the junction unmatched. The CDR3 has 14 residues. Looked up from germline, CDR1 is KGHSH and CDR2 is LQKENI. CDR3 nucleotide sequence: TGTGCCAGCTCGCGACCCGGGACAGAGAATGGCTACACCTTC. Its protein product is CASSRPGTENGYTF.

The chain employs TRBV9 and TRBJ1-2, with no clear D. The CDR3 runs 14 residues. The germline CDR1 and CDR2 sequences are SGDLS and YYNGEE. V shed 0 bases and J shed 8 bases, with 14 bases lying between them. CDR3 bases: TGTGCCAGCAGCGTAGACCTCCGGACCCAAGGCTACACCTTC. It translates to CASSVDLRTQGYTF.

This clonotype has only a few counts. The chain uses TRBV12-3 or TRBV12-4 and TRBJ1-2, with 7 bases identical to TRBD1. The CDR3 contains 14 residues. Trimming at V came to 7 bases and at J to 6 bases, leaving 11 bases not matched to a gene. DNA for the CDR3: TGTGCCAGCACCTCGTTTACCGGGACAGATGGCTACACCTTC. Protein sequence: CASTSFTGTDGYTF.

There are a few counts of this clonotype. The gene calls are TRBV7-9 and TRBJ1-1; D gene unclear. The CDR3 spans 12 residues. V was clipped by 1 base and J by 9 bases, with 9 bases between them. The germline V gene has CDR1 SEHNR and CDR2 FQNEAQ (reference sequence). The CDR3 loop is CASSLGAEKAFF. CDR3 DNA: TGTGCCAGCAGCTTAGGGGCGGAAAAAGCTTTCTTT.

As to this clonotype: This may arise from a read error, as a much more abundant clone is one base away. The V gene is TRBV3-1, the J gene TRBJ2-1; D not resolved. Germline-derived CDR1 and CDR2 are LGHDT and YNNKEL (reference sequence). The CDR3 contains 16 residues. CDR3 loop: CASNQEPGSSYNEQFF. The CDR3 nucleotides are TGTGCCAGCAACCAAGAACCGGGTTCCTCCTACAATGAGCAGTTCTTC.

The chain employs TRBV12-3 or TRBV12-4 and TRBJ1-1; possible D gene TRBD1, 6 bases. The CDR3 is 13 residues long. V dropped 0 bases and J dropped 9 bases, with 11 bases sitting between them. CDR3 protein: CASSLAQGRKAFF. For the CDR3, the DNA is TGTGCCAGCAGTTTAGCGCAGGGGCGGAAAGCTTTCTTT.

This sequence joins TRBV9 and TRBJ2-5, with D maybe TRBD2 (6 bases). Trimming pared 4 bases from V and 1 base from J, leaving 14 bases between. Germline lookup yields CDR1 SGDLS and CDR2 YYNGEE. The CDR3 spans 15 residues. The CDR3 loop reads CASSPPGDGQETQYF. In DNA form, the CDR3 reads TGTGCCAGCAGCCCCCCGGGGGACGGCCAAGAGACCCAGTACTTC.

A note on this clonotype: One junction end does not reproduce the germline sequence, and a read error may be involved. The chain uses TRBV4-3 and TRBJ2-7; D is unresolved. This CDR3 is built from 13 residues. Germline V lookup: CDR1 LGHNA, CDR2 YSLEER. The CDR3 protein is CASIQILEYEQYF. DNA for the CDR3: TGCGCCAGCATCCAAATCCTGGAATACGAGCAGTACTTC.

The genes are TRBV15 and TRBJ1-1, with TRBD1 as a possible D gene (6 bases). Germline lookup yields CDR1 LNHNV and CDR2 YYDKDF (reference sequence). The CDR3 is 15 amino acids. V dropped 2 bases and J dropped 5 bases, with 15 bases sitting between them. CDR3 amino acids: CATSRTLRGMTEAFF. The DNA for the CDR3 is TGTGCCACCAGCAGAACCCTTAGGGGGATGACTGAAGCTTTCTTT.

This clonotype was counted a few times. The chain employs TRBV7-9 and TRBJ1-5; 8 bases match TRBD1. This CDR3 region has 15 residues. J gave up 3 bases and V 1 base, and 2 bases lay outside the gene matches. The V gene's germline CDR1 is SEHNR and CDR2 FQNEAQ (reference sequence). CDR3 nucleotide sequence: TGTGCCAGCAGCTTAGGGACAGGGAACAATCAGCCCCAGCATTTT. Translating gives CASSLGTGNNQPQHF. Filled out from reference TRBV7-9 and TRBJ1-5, the complete variable domain reads DTGVSQNPRHKITKRGQNVTFRCDPISEHNRLYWYRQTLGQGPEFLTYFQNEAQLEKSRLLSDRFSAERPKGSFSTLEIQRTEQGDSAMYLCASSLGTGNNQPQHFGDGTRLSIL.

The chain recombines TRBV27 with TRBJ1-2; D call uncertain. Per germline, CDR1 MNHEY and CDR2 SMNVEV (reference sequence). The CDR3 totals 16 residues. V was trimmed by 8 bases and J by 2 bases, leaving 21 bases between them. The CDR3 bases are TGTGCCAGCCAACTATTACCCCCTCCCATAAACTATGGCTACACCTTC. It translates to CASQLLPPPINYGYTF.

The sample holds a few counts of this clonotype. The V gene is TRBV19, the J gene TRBJ1-1; D not resolved. The V end was cut by 4 bases, the J end by 0 bases, with 6 bases between. The length of the CDR3 is 13 residues. CDR1 and CDR2 (germline): LNHDA, SQIVND (reference sequence). The CDR3 loop is CASSTMMNTEAFF. CDR3 sequence (DNA): TGTGCCAGTAGTACCATGATGAACACTGAAGCTTTCTTT.

The chain is built from TRBV5-6 and TRBJ1-2; D ambiguous. CDR3 length: 15 residues. Germline V gene lookup returns CDR1 SGHDT and CDR2 YYEEEE. Deletions cut 4 bases from V and 0 bases from J, with 13 bases between. The CDR3 DNA follows: TGTGCCAGCAGCATCCCTCTAGGTTCTAACTATGGCTACACCTTC. As protein: CASSIPLGSNYGYTF.

The chain couples TRBV4-2 to TRBJ1-6, with 10 bases matching TRBD1. From germline, CDR1 is LGHNA and CDR2 YNFKEQ. The CDR3 loop spans 15 amino acids. V lost 5 bases, J lost 7 bases, and 5 bases stayed unmatched. This CDR3 is CASSERQGANSPLHF. The CDR3 region has the DNA TGTGCCAGCAGCGAAAGACAGGGGGCAAATTCACCCCTCCACTTT.

This clonotype has only a few counts. This chain joins TRBV20-1 and TRBJ2-7; TRBD1 matches at 7 bases. Unmatched junction bases numbered 8, after V lost 1 base and J lost 2 bases. This CDR3 contains 15 residues. Germline assignment: CDR1 DFQATT and CDR2 SNEGSKA (reference sequence). The CDR3 is CSARAPRDSPYEQYF. The CDR3 DNA is TGCAGTGCTAGAGCACCCCGGGACAGCCCCTACGAGCAGTACTTC.

In regard to this clonotype: This may arise from a read error, as a much more abundant clone is one base away. The chain joins TRBV12-3 or TRBV12-4 to TRBJ2-1, with TRBD2 as a possible D gene (5 bases). The CDR3 is 12 residues long. Deletions cut 6 bases from V and 6 bases from J, with 9 bases between. As DNA, the CDR3 is TGTGCCAGCAGACCGGGATCCAATGAGCAGTTCTTC. It yields the protein CASRPGSNEQFF.

This clonotype was counted only a few times. The V and J genes are TRBV20-1 and TRBJ2-1; tentatively, D is TRBD2 (5 bases). In germline, CDR1 is DFQATT, CDR2 SNEGSKA (reference sequence). CDR3 size: 14 residues. The germline V and J ends were trimmed by 0 bases and 6 bases, with 12 bases remaining between them. CDR3 nucleotide sequence: TGCAGTGCTAGAGATTGGCTAGCTGGCAATGAGCAGTTCTTC. It encodes CSARDWLAGNEQFF.

The rearrangement joins TRBV12-3 or TRBV12-4 to TRBJ2-1; D remains unclear. The CDR3 runs to 11 residues. V dropped 5 bases and J dropped 7 bases, with 6 bases sitting between them. The CDR3 DNA follows: TGTGCCAGCAGTCCAGAGAATGAGCAGTTCTTC. Amino acid sequence: CASSPENEQFF.

V and J are TRBV20-1 and TRBJ2-5, with D perhaps matching TRBD2 (6 bases). The V end lost 0 bases, the J end lost 5 bases, and 13 bases lay between the germline ends. The length of the CDR3 is 14 residues. In germline, CDR1 is DFQATT, CDR2 SNEGSKA (reference sequence). CDR3 sequence reads: CSAREGRGRETQYF. The CDR3, as DNA: TGCAGTGCTAGAGAGGGCAGAGGGAGGGAGACCCAGTACTTC.

J is TRBJ2-3 and V is TRBV20-1, with 7 bases matching TRBD2. V lost 1 base, J lost 0 bases, and 7 bases stayed unmatched. The CDR3 is made up of 16 amino acids. Germline lookup yields CDR1 DFQATT and CDR2 SNEGSKA (reference sequence). The CDR3 sequence: CSARGFGGESTDTQYF. The CDR3 DNA reads TGCAGTGCTAGAGGGTTTGGGGGGGAGAGCACAGATACGCAGTATTTT.

V gene TRBV7-2 combines with J gene TRBJ2-6; D is ambiguous. The CDR3 length is 13 residues. Germline loops: CDR1 SGHTA, CDR2 FQGNSA. Between the trimmed V and J ends, which lost 3 bases and 5 bases, there was a span of 5 bases. CDR3 protein: CASSFSRANVLTF. The CDR3 DNA reads as TGTGCCAGCAGCTTTTCTAGGGCCAACGTCCTGACTTTC.

This chain connects TRBV12-3 or TRBV12-4 to TRBJ1-6; 10 bases align to TRBD1. J gave up 6 bases and V 6 bases, and 8 bases lay outside the gene matches. The CDR3 has 16 amino acids. The CDR3 is CASSPGTGDSNSPLHF. CDR3 in DNA: TGTGCCAGCAGCCCAGGGACAGGGGATTCTAATTCACCCCTCCACTTT.

This clonotype showed up just a few times. The CDR3 spells CASSYGLAEGTDTQYF. Here the CDR3 DNA reads TGTGCCAGCAGTTACGGCCTAGCGGAAGGCACAGATACGCAGTATTTT. V gene TRBV6-5 combines with J gene TRBJ2-3; 7 bases map to TRBD2. V lost 2 bases, J lost 1 base, and 6 bases stayed unmatched. The CDR3 has 16 residues. Germline V CDR1 and CDR2: MNHEY, SVGAGI.

This clonotype was found a few times. CDR3 residues: CASSGGTSARNYEQYF. The CDR3 nucleotides read TGTGCCAGCAGCGGCGGGACTAGCGCACGGAACTACGAGCAGTACTTC. The genes are TRBV7-9 and TRBJ2-7, with 10 bases aligning to TRBD2. Germline CDR1 is SEHNR and CDR2 is FQNEAQ (reference sequence). CDR3 size: 16 residues. The V segment lost 5 bases and the J segment 3 bases; nucleotides outside the gene matches: 10.

The CDR3 bases are TGTGCCAGCAGTGACAGGGTAGGCTACGAGCAGTACTTC. Its protein is CASSDRVGYEQYF. This chain links TRBV6-1 with TRBJ2-7; perhaps TRBD1 as D (5 bases). The CDR3 has 13 residues. Germline CDR1 MNHNS, CDR2 SASEGT. With 3 bases removed from V and 3 bases from J, the gap between germline ends came to 9 bases.

The chain is built from TRBV7-2 and TRBJ2-2; D possibly corresponds to TRBD2 (6 bases). Trimming removed 6 bases at V and 4 bases at J, with 12 bases between. Germline lookup yields CDR1 SGHTA and CDR2 FQGNSA. The CDR3 has 14 residues. CDR3 coding DNA: TGTGCCAGCAGGATCCCGGAGGGCACCGGGGAGCTGTTTTTT. The encoded protein is CASRIPEGTGELFF. The full variable domain, with the rest looked up from reference TRBV7-2 and TRBJ2-2, is GAGVSQSPSNKVTEKGKDVELRCDPISGHTALYWYRQSLGQGLEFLIYFQGNSAPDKSGLPSDRFSAERTGGSVSTLTIQRTQQEDSAVYLCASRIPEGTGELFFGEGSRLTVL.

This clonotype was found once. V is TRBV10-3 and J is TRBJ1-1; D not certain. CDR3 size: 15 residues. V was cut by 0 bases and J by 2 bases, with 10 bases left in between. Germline V gene sequence: CDR1 ENHRY, CDR2 SYGVKD. The CDR3 loop reads CAISESGSTNTEAFF. CDR3 nucleotide sequence: TGTGCCATCAGTGAGTCTGGATCTACAAACACTGAAGCTTTCTTT.

In this sample, this clonotype turned up once. The genes are TRBV4-3 and TRBJ1-4; D is undetermined. The CDR3 spans 17 residues. Trimming left V 0 bases short and J 0 bases short, with 11 bases between. The germline CDR1 and CDR2 sequences are LGHNA and YSLEER. For the CDR3, the DNA is TGCGCCAGCAGCCAAGAAAAAGGCGGCGCAACTAATGAAAAACTGTTTTTT. This encodes CASSQEKGGATNEKLFF.